One sample yielded the 19 T cell receptor beta chains listed below, sequenced in a study of blood T cell repertoires in COVID-19. Assay used: immunoSEQ multiplex PCR; TCRdb lists only in-frame clones, some missing. Of over 110,000 clones listed, about 80% are singletons. Sequences were obtained from peripheral blood. These receptors all come from a man aged 55 to 69 with acute or convalescent COVID-19.

The CDR3 region has the DNA TGTGCCAGCTCACCCGCGGGCGCGAACACCGGGGAGCTGTTTTTT. This codes for CASSPAGANTGELFF. The chain recombines TRBV18 with TRBJ2-2, with D perhaps TRBD2 (5 bases). The germline V and J ends were trimmed by 3 bases and 0 bases, with 8 bases remaining between them. This CDR3 is 15 amino acids long. Germline loops: CDR1 KGHSH, CDR2 LQKENI. Together with reference TRBV18 and TRBJ2-2, the CDR3 gives the full variable domain: NAGVMQNPRHLVRRRGQEARLRCSPMKGHSHVYWYRQLPEEGLKFMVYLQKENIIDESGMPKERFSAEFPKEGPSILRIQQVVRGDSAAYFCASSPAGANTGELFFGEGSRLTVL.

The chain is built from TRBV27 and TRBJ2-2, with 7 bases that match TRBD1. The germline V gene has CDR1 MNHEY and CDR2 SMNVEV (reference sequence). The CDR3 extends over 14 amino acids. Trimming cost V 10 bases and J 5 bases; bases outside gene matches: 10. CDR3 in DNA: TGTGCCACCCGAACAGGGGCCGGAACCGGGGAGCTGTTTTTT. Translated: CATRTGAGTGELFF.

The gene calls are TRBV19 and TRBJ2-1, with D maybe TRBD2 (5 bases). Trimming shortened V by 8 bases and J by 2 bases, and 10 bases separated the two germline ends. The CDR3 loop spans 13 amino acids. Looked up from germline, CDR1 is LNHDA and CDR2 is SQIVND (reference sequence). CDR3 protein: CASSLLAYNEQFF. For the CDR3, the DNA is TGTGCCAGTTCGCTACTAGCCTACAATGAGCAGTTCTTC.

This sequence joins TRBV7-2 and TRBJ1-2; 7 bases agree with TRBD1. With 6 bases clipped from V and 4 bases from J, the junction kept 5 bases outside the gene matches. The CDR3 covers 13 residues. CDR1 and CDR2 from the germline V gene are SGHTA and FQGNSA. CDR3 amino acids: CASRERQGYGYTF. CDR3 nucleotide sequence: TGTGCCAGCAGGGAAAGACAGGGCTATGGCTACACCTTC.

The V call is TRBV6-2 or TRBV6-3, the J call TRBJ2-7; 7 nucleotides line up with TRBD1. J gave up 5 bases and V 6 bases, and 13 bases lay outside the gene matches. Germline loops: CDR1 MNHEY, CDR2 SVGEGT. The CDR3 consists of 15 residues. The CDR3 coding sequence is TGTGCCAGCAGGTACATCGAACAGGGGTCCAACGAGCAGTACTTC. It codes for CASRYIEQGSNEQYF.

This clone showed up just a few times. The chain has TRBV7-2 and TRBJ1-4; D might be TRBD1 (5 bases). Deletions cut 3 bases from V and 8 bases from J, with 16 bases between. Germline V lookup: CDR1 SGHTA, CDR2 FQGNSA. The CDR3 runs to 15 residues. CDR3 amino acids: CASSFGGRAGEKLFF. CDR3 nucleotide sequence: TGTGCCAGCAGCTTTGGTGGCAGGGCCGGGGAAAAACTGTTTTTT.

The CDR3 protein is CASSPDRDTYNSPLHF. The CDR3 DNA sequence: TGTGCCAGCAGTCCCGACAGGGACACCTATAATTCACCCCTCCACTTT. This chain joins TRBV28 and TRBJ1-6; TRBD1 matches at 7 bases. CDR1 and CDR2 (germline): MDHEN, SYDVKM. The CDR3 is made up of 16 amino acids. Losses at the gene ends were 5 bases for V and 2 bases for J; bases not matched to a gene: 6.

V and J are TRBV30 and TRBJ1-5, with D maybe TRBD1 (5 bases). From germline, CDR1 is GTSNPN and CDR2 SVGIG (reference sequence). The CDR3 length is 14 residues. With 1 base removed from V and 2 bases from J, the gap between germline ends came to 9 bases. The CDR3 region has the DNA TGTGCCTGGAGTGGGGGGGTAGGCAATCAGCCCCAGCATTTT. It specifies CAWSGGVGNQPQHF. The full variable domain, in which reference TRBV30 and TRBJ1-5 provide the parts outside the CDR3, is SQTIHQWPATLVQPVGSPLSLECTVEGTSNPNLYWYRQAAGRGLQLLFYSVGIGQISSEVPQNLSASRPQDRQFILSSKKLLLSDSGFYLCAWSGGVGNQPQHFGDGTRLSIL.

The chain has TRBV3-1 (or the pseudogene TRBV3-2) and TRBJ2-5; the match to TRBD1 covers 7 bases. CDR3 size: 15 residues. J was trimmed by 4 bases and V by 4 bases; bases with no gene match: 9. Germline V lookup: CDR1 LGHDT, CDR2 YNNKEL (reference sequence). This CDR3 is CASSPNPWDRETQYF. In nucleotides, the CDR3 is TGTGCCAGCAGCCCCAACCCGTGGGACAGAGAGACCCAGTACTTC.

The rearrangement joins TRBV6-5 to TRBJ1-1; no firm D call. The V end was cut by 7 bases, the J end by 1 base, with 10 bases between. CDR3 length: 13 amino acids. Germline values: CDR1 MNHEY, CDR2 SVGAGI. CDR3 sequence reads: CASKRQPNTEAFF. CDR3 bases: TGTGCCAGCAAAAGACAACCGAACACTGAAGCTTTCTTT.

This clone was detected a few times. The V gene is TRBV27, the J gene TRBJ2-7, with D unresolved. Trimming took 2 bases from V and 0 from J, leaving 14 bases between them. In germline, CDR1 is MNHEY, CDR2 SMNVEV (reference sequence). This CDR3 contains 16 residues. CDR3 nucleotides: TGTGCCAGCAGTTTAATAGCCGGAGTAGACTCCTACGAGCAGTACTTC. It is translated as CASSLIAGVDSYEQYF.

A single count supports this clone. The chain couples TRBV24-1 to TRBJ2-7, with 13 bases lining up with TRBD2. CDR1 is KGHDR, CDR2 SFDVKD, per germline. V trimming: 2 bases; J trimming: 2 bases; junction bases outside the gene matches: 8. This CDR3 spans 18 amino acids. The CDR3 nucleotides read TGTGCCACCAGTGATTCGGGACTAGCGGGAAGCGGAACCTACGAGCAGTACTTC. Amino acids: CATSDSGLAGSGTYEQYF.

This sequence joins TRBV4-1 and TRBJ2-7, with 10 bases that match TRBD2. Germline V gene lookup returns CDR1 MGHRA and CDR2 YSYEKL. CDR3 length: 16 amino acids. V dropped 1 base and J dropped 5; count of bases not matched to a gene: 8. The CDR3 sequence is CASSQVIAGGGNEQYF. The CDR3 nucleotides read TGCGCCAGCAGCCAAGTAATAGCGGGAGGAGGGAACGAGCAGTACTTC.

The J gene is TRBJ2-7, the V gene TRBV3-1 (or the pseudogene TRBV3-2); D is unclear. From germline, CDR1 is LGHDT and CDR2 YNNKEL (reference sequence). V was cut by 1 base and J by 2 bases, with 12 bases left in between. The CDR3 has 15 residues. The CDR3 DNA sequence: TGTGCCAGCAGCCAAGGCCCCTCTAGGACCTACGAGCAGTACTTC. This translates into CASSQGPSRTYEQYF.

The chain couples TRBV6-2 or TRBV6-3 to TRBJ2-1; TRBD2 agrees at 11 bases. CDR1 and CDR2 (germline): MNHEY, SVGEGT. The CDR3 extends over 15 amino acids. V was clipped by 6 bases and J by 7 bases; unmatched bases: 8. CDR3 sequence reads: CASSQPGLAANEQFF. The CDR3 DNA reads TGTGCCAGCAGCCAACCGGGACTAGCGGCAAATGAGCAGTTCTTC.

The rearrangement joins TRBV9 to TRBJ1-6; TRBD1 is a possible D gene (6 bases). Trimming removed 0 bases at V and 11 bases at J, with 9 bases between. This CDR3 has 13 residues. CDR1 and CDR2 (germline): SGDLS, YYNGEE. This CDR3 reads CASSVEGGAPLHF. The CDR3 DNA follows: TGTGCCAGCAGCGTAGAGGGGGGGGCACCCCTCCACTTT.

This chain joins TRBV19 and TRBJ1-5, with a possible D match to TRBD1 (6 bases). The CDR3 spans 16 residues. Trimming took 6 bases from V and 3 from J, leaving 18 bases between them. Germline CDR1 LNHDA, CDR2 SQIVND (reference sequence). The CDR3 nucleotides are TGTGCCAGTAGCACCTTGTTACAGGGATTCAATCAGCCCCAGCATTTT. It codes for CASSTLLQGFNQPQHF.

The rearrangement links TRBV2 to TRBJ2-2; 7 nucleotides match TRBD2. The CDR3 consists of 15 residues. With V trimmed by 8 bases and J by 5 bases, 11 bases remained unmatched. Germline-derived CDR1 and CDR2 are SNHLY and FYNNEI. The CDR3 here is CASRRSGGGTGELFF. CDR3 DNA sequence: TGTGCCAGCCGGCGGTCGGGGGGAGGAACCGGGGAGCTGTTTTTT.

The chain is built from TRBV10-1 and TRBJ2-7; perhaps TRBD2 as D (6 bases). The CDR3 is made up of 15 amino acids. Per germline, CDR1 WNHNN and CDR2 SYGVQD (reference sequence). Trimming pared 6 bases from V and 2 bases from J, leaving 17 bases between. The CDR3 region is CASRGLNKNPYEQYF. DNA for the CDR3: TGCGCCAGCAGGGGACTTAATAAAAATCCCTACGAGCAGTACTTC.